The following is a T cell receptor beta chain sequence with its context. The data were taken from a study of blood T cells in healthy people across ages. Trimming at V came to 1 base and at J to 9 bases, leaving 6 bases not matched to a gene. Germline CDR1 reads SGHRS; CDR2 reads YFSETQ. CDR3 length equals 14 residues. The use of a sample-barcoded 5' primer and a J-beta primer mix characterized a second PCR of roughly 6 to 11 cycles. MiXCR was run by TCRdb on the 5' RACE reads, yielding one entry per CDR3 protein. The sample holds 1.5 million to 1.9 million distinct CDR3 sequences; around 40% are singletons and the top ten take less than 5%.

This receptor was obtained from a woman between 18 and 29 years old in good health. The sample comprised blood. This chain uses TRBV5-1 with TRBJ2-1; 8 nucleotides align to TRBD1. The chain's CDR3 is CASSLILDRAEQFF. In DNA form, the CDR3 reads TGCGCCAGCAGCTTGATTCTGGACAGGGCTGAGCAGTTCTTC. The full variable domain, in which reference TRBV5-1 and TRBJ2-1 provide the parts outside the CDR3, is KAGVTQTPRYLIKTRGQQVTLSCSPISGHRSVSWYQQTPGQGLQFLFEYFSETQRNKGNFPGRFSGRQFSNSRSEMNVSTLELGDSALYLCASSLILDRAEQFFGPGTRLTVL.